Reported below is one T cell receptor beta chain. Its antigen is not yet known. No clone much larger than this one lies a single base away; base qualities are absent. This specimen comes from a study of blood T cell repertoires in COVID-19 (dated by TCRdb to between 2020 and 2021). At the level of the whole study: The collaborator samples originated in the United States, Italy and Spain and spanned the acute and convalescent phases of COVID-19. The samples were drawn from the first 160 participants of the ongoing ImmuneRACE study and from over 950 subjects provided by 6 global collaborators. The dataset comprised deeply sampled blood TCRbeta repertoires from subjects exposed to, actively infected with, or recovered from COVID-19. The repertoires were released in a freely available public database meant as a resource for research on the immune response to SARS-CoV-2. Where available, HLA class I and class II types were taken from metadata supplied by the sample provider and were not determined by assay-based typing. Sample metadata almost always included a de-identified subject ID, COVID-19 status, age in years and sex. The material from the prospective study consisted of cDNA or gDNA derived from T cells, B-cell-depleted T cells, or PBMCs.

Whole blood was collected in K2EDTA tubes by collaborating institutions according to the institutions' own protocols. For TCRbeta analysis, collaborators shipped samples as frozen whole blood, isolated PBMCs, or DNA extracted from either of those sample types. TCRbeta CDR3 regions were amplified from genomic DNA using the immunoSEQ Assay, a bias-controlled multiplex PCR. In the original analysis: Within the assay, amplification of reference gene primers was used to estimate how many nucleated cells each sample contained. To quantify the absolute abundance of each unique TCRbeta CDR3 rearrangement, sequence reads were collapsed and filtered. For each sample, productive Simpson clonality was calculated by taking the square root of Simpson's diversity index across productive rearrangements. TCRdb limited this immuneACCESS table to in-frame rearrangements with V and J called. A share of clones is missing; checked studies link under half to unresolved V genes, and the rest is unexplained. From that table come the V and J calls and clone size; the DNA was used to work out D and trimming. This sample lists approximately 46,000 clones; under 90% were detected once. The ten largest clonotypes hold roughly 4.6% of the sample.

On the study overall, not on this receptor specifically: Clinical and demographic metadata were provided uncurated, with the amount varying by source and participant.

V and J are trimmed by 4 bases and 1 base, and the gene matches miss 9 bases of the junction. Sequences MNHEY (CDR1) and SMNVEV (CDR2) are obtained from the germline V gene (reference sequence). Reading from cysteine to phenylalanine, the CDR3 counts 17 amino acids. CDR3 DNA only is kept here, 51 bases in frame from base 1. Sequenced sample: peripheral blood. The clonotype was recovered from a woman aged 70-85 years with acute or convalescent COVID-19. This chain is built from TRBV27 and TRBJ2-1, with 8 junctional bases fitting TRBD2. The CDR3 protein is CASSSFRSGGSYNEQFF. The nucleotide sequence is given as TGTGCCAGCAGTTCCTTCAGGTCGGGGGGGTCCTACAATGAGCAGTTCTTC.